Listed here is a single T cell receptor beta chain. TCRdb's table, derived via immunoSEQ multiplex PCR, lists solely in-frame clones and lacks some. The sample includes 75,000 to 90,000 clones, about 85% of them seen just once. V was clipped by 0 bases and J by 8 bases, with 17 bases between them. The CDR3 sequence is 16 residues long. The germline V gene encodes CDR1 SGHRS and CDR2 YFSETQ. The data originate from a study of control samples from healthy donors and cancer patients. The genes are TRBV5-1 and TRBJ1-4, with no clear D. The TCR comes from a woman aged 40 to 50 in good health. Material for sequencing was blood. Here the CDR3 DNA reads TGCGCCAGCAGCTTGGGGTCCCATGGCCCGAAAGAAAAACTGTTTTTT. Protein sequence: CASSLGSHGPKEKLFF.